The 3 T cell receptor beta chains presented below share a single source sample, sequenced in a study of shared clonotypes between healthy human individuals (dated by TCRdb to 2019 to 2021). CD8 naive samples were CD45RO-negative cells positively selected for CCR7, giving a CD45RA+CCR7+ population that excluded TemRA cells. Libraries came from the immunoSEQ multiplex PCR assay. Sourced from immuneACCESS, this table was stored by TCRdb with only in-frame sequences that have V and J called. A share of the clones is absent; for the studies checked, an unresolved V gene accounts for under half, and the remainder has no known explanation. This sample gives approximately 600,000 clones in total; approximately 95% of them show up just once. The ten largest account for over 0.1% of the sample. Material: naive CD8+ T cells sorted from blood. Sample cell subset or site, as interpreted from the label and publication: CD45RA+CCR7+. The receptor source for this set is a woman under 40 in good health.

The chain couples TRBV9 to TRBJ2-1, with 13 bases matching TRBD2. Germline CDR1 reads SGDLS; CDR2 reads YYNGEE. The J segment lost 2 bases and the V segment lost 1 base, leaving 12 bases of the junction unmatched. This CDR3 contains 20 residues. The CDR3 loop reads CASSVTGLAGEGLAYNEQFF. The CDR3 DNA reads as TGTGCCAGCAGCGTAACCGGACTAGCGGGAGAAGGTTTGGCCTACAATGAGCAGTTCTTC.

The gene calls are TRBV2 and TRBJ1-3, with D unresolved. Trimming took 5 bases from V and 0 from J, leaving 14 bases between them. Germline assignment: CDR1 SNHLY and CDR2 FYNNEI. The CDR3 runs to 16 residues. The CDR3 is CASSREQIYSGNTIYF. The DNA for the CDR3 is TGTGCCAGCAGTCGGGAACAGATTTACTCTGGAAACACCATATATTTT.

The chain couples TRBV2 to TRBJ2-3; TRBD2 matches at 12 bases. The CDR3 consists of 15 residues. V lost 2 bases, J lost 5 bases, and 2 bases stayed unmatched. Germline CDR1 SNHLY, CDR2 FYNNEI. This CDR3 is CASSELAGGEDTQYF. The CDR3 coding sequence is TGTGCCAGCAGTGAACTAGCGGGAGGGGAAGATACGCAGTATTTT.